This passage covers 2 T cell receptor beta chains from one sample sequenced in a study of T-cell reconstitution after alpha-beta-depleted transplantation in children. The authors prepared the TCRbeta library with unique molecular identifiers. TCRdb analysed the PCR reads with MiXCR anew, one entry per CDR3 protein. The sample shows 200,000 to 250,000 distinct CDR3 sequences, 6.5% to 10% of them seen only once. The specimen comprised PBMCs, mostly from graft donor cells, sampled 180 days after TCRalphabeta/CD19-depleted stem cell transplant. These receptors came from a male patient between 5 and 17 years old who had a stem cell transplant for acute lymphoblastic leukemia, so the T cells may come from the graft donor.

The chain carries TRBV7-9 and TRBJ1-1, with D unresolved. The CDR3 has 14 residues. Germline CDR1 is SEHNR and CDR2 is FQNEAQ (reference sequence). Trimming pared 4 bases from V and 2 bases from J, leaving 11 bases between. CDR3 sequence: CASSSGEGNTEAFF. The DNA of the CDR3 is TGTGCCAGCAGCTCTGGGGAGGGTAACACTGAAGCTTTCTTT.

The table lists this clonotype with many counts. This chain joins TRBV10-3 and TRBJ2-7, with TRBD2 matching 10 bases. Germline V lookup: CDR1 ENHRY, CDR2 SYGVKD. V trimming: 10 bases; J trimming: 10 bases; junction bases outside the gene matches: 10. The CDR3 length is 12 residues. CDR3 sequence reads: CASFSGTSEQYF. As DNA, the CDR3 is TGTGCCAGCTTTTCCGGGACTAGCGAACAGTACTTC.